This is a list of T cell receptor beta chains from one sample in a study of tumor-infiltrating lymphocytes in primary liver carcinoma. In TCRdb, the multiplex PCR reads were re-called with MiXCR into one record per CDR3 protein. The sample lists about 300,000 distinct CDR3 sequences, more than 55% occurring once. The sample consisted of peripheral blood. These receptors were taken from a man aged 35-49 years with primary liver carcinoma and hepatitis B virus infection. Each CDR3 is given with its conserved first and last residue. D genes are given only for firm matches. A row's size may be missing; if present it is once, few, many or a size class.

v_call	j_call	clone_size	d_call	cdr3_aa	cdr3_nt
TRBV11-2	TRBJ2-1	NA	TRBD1	CTSSLDQGAREQFF	TGTACCAGCAGCTTGGATCAGGGGGCCAGGGAGCAGTTCTTC
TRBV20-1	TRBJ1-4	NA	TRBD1	CSALPNRGGEKLFF	TGCAGTGCCCTTCCGAACAGGGGAGGTGAAAAACTGTTTTTT
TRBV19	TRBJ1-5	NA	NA	CASSIRSRNHPQHF	TGTGCCAGTAGTATACGAAGTCGCAATCATCCCCAGCATTTT
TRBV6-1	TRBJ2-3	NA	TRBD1	CVSSRQGFIGADTQYF	TGTGTCAGCAGTCGACAGGGGTTTATTGGCGCAGATACGCAGTATTTT
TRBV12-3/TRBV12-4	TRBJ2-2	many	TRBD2	CASSSQSGRGPGELFF	TGTGCCAGCAGTTCTCAAAGCGGGAGGGGACCCGGGGAGCTGTTTTTT
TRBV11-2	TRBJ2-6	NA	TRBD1	CDSSQGVTGTGADVLTF	TGTGACAGCAGCCAGGGGGTGACAGGTACTGGGGCCGACGTCCTGACTTTC
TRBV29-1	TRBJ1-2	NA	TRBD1	CSVGQDIYGYTF	TGCAGCGTGGGACAGGATATATATGGCTACACCTTC
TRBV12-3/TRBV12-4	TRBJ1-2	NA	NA	CASSFGATGRFHGYTF	TGTGCCAGCAGTTTCGGGGCAACGGGGAGGTTTCATGGCTACACCTTC
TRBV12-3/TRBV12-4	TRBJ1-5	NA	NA	CASTRGTAIYQPQHF	TGTGCCAGCACGCGGGGCACCGCAATATATCAGCCCCAGCACTTT
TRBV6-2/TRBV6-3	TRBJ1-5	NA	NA	CASTDSRNQPQHF	TGTGCCAGCACTGACAGTAGAAATCAGCCCCAGCATTTT
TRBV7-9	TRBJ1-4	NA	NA	CASSPKGPTNEKLFF	TGTGCCAGCAGCCCGAAGGGGCCAACTAATGAAAAACTGTTTTTT
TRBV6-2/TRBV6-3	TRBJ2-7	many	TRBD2	CASSYSKGLAGIHLEQYF	TGTGCCAGCAGTTACTCGAAGGGACTAGCGGGAATTCACCTGGAGCAGTACTTC
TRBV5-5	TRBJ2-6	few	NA	CASSLVAAGANVLTF	TGTGCCAGCAGCTTGGTGGCGGCGGGGGCCAACGTCCTGACTTTC
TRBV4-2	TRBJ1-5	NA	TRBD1	CAGSQDRAGGNQPQHF	TGTGCAGGCAGCCAAGATAGGGCAGGGGGAAATCAGCCCCAGCATTTT
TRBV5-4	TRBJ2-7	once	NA	CVSSLSPSNEQYF	TGTGTCAGCAGCTTAAGTCCCTCGAACGAGCAGTACTTC
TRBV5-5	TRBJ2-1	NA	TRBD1	CASSLASGQGGYNEQFF	TGTGCCAGCAGCTTGGCCTCGGGACAGGGGGGATACAATGAGCAGTTCTTC
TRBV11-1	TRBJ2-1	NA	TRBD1	CASSKQGQGIYNGQSF	TGTGCCAGCAGCAAACAAGGACAGGGAATCTACAATGGGCAGTCCTTC
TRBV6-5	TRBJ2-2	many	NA	CASSYSPQINTGELFF	TGTGCCAGCAGTTATTCACCACAGATCAACACCGGGGAGCTGTTTTTT
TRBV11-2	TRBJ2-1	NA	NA	CASSPGGLSSSYNEQFF	TGTGCCAGCAGCCCCGGTGGCCTCTCGAGCTCCTACAATGAGCAGTTCTTC
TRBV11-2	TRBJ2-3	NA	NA	CASITMRTDMCGTRYF	TGTGCCAGCATCACGATGCGGACGGATATGTGCGGTACGCGGTATTTT
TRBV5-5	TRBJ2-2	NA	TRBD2	CASSFAAGGSYGELFF	TGTGCCAGCAGCTTTGCGGCGGGAGGGTCCTACGGGGAGCTGTTTTTT
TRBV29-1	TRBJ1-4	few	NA	CSVDPGAGYEKLFF	TGCAGCGTTGATCCGGGGGCAGGATACGAAAAACTGTTTTTT
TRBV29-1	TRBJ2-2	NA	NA	CSVDRRTGSGELFF	TGCAGCGTTGACCGGCGCACAGGGTCCGGGGAGCTATTTTTT
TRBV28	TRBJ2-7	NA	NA	CASRKGPTPTYEQYF	TGTGCCAGCAGGAAGGGGCCAACCCCCACCTACGAGCAGTACTTC
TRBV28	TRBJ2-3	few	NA	CASSLWIGRGDTQYF	TGTGCCAGCAGTTTATGGATCGGCCGGGGGGATACGCAGTATTTT
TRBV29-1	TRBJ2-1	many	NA	CSVEGPDISGNEQFF	TGCAGCGTTGAAGGCCCGGACATTTCGGGCAATGAGCAGTTCTTC
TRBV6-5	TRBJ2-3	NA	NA	CVSRGTVDTQYF	TGTGTCAGCAGAGGGACCGTAGATACGCAGTACTTT
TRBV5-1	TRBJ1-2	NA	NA	CASSLDGSNYGYTF	TGCGCCAGCAGCTTGGATGGCAGTAATTATGGCTACACCTTC
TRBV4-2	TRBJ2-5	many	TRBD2	CASSQDLMGGPALETQYF	TGTGCCAGCAGCCAAGATCTGATGGGAGGGCCGGCTTTAGAGACCCAGTACTTC
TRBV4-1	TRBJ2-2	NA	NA	CARSLQGEGPGELFF	TGCGCCAGGAGCCTCCAGGGGGAGGGCCCCGGGGAGCTGTTTTTT
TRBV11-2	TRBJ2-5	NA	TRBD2	CTISFQGLAEETQYF	TGTACCATCAGCTTTCAGGGACTAGCGGAAGAGACCCAGTACTTC
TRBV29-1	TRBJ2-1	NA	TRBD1	CSVSRGRDSEQFF	TGTAGCGTCTCCCGGGGCAGGGACAGTGAGCAGTTCTTC
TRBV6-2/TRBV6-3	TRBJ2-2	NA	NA	CASSYLDRISTGELFF	TGTGCCAGTAGTTACCTCGACAGGATTAGCACCGGGGAGCTGTTTTTT
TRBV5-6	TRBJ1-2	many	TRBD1	CASSGHRGPRSNLYGYTF	TGTGCCAGCAGCGGACACAGGGGACCTCGATCTAATCTTTATGGCTACACCTTC
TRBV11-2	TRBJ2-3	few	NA	CASSLVSTSQPQYF	TGTGCCAGCAGCTTAGTTAGTACCAGTCAGCCCCAGTATTTT
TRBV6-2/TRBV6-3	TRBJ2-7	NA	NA	CASSYGQTRGYEQYF	TGTGCCAGCAGTTACGGCCAAACGAGGGGATACGAGCAGTACTTC
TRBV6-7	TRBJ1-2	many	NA	CASSYRDQWGYTF	TGTGCCAGCAGTTACCGGGACCAGTGGGGCTACACCTTC
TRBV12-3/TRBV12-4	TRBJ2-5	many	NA	CASSPEVGTQYF	TGTGCCAGCAGTCCCGAGGTCGGGACCCAGTACTTC
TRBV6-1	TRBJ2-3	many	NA	CASNSGVSTDTQYF	TGTGCCAGCAATAGCGGAGTGAGCACAGATACGCAGTATTTT
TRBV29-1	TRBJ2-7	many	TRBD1	CSVEVRGQASSYEQYF	TGCAGCGTTGAAGTTCGCGGACAGGCGAGCTCCTACGAGCAGTACTTC
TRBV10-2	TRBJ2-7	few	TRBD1	CASSESQDRAGYKQYF	TGCGCCAGCAGTGAGTCGCAGGACAGGGCCGGATACAAGCAGTACTTC
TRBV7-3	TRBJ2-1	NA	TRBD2	CASSLNLAGNNEQFF	TGTGCCAGCAGCTTAAATCTAGCGGGAAACAATGAGCAGTTCTTC
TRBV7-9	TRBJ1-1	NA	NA	CAISFRLGEAFF	TGTGCCATCAGTTTCAGACTTGGTGAAGCTTTCTTT
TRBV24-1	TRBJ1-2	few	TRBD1	CATSDFTGAGYTF	TGTGCCACCAGTGATTTCACAGGGGCCGGCTACACCTTC
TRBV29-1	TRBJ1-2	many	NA	CSGDDGYTF	TGCAGCGGGGACGATGGCTACACCTTC
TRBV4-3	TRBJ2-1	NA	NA	CASSQERLNSYNEQFF	TGCGCCAGCAGCCAAGAAAGGCTTAACTCCTACAATGAGCAGTTCTTC
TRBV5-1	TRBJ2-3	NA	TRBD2	CASNLAGPDTQYF	TGCGCCAGCAACTTAGCGGGACCAGATACGCAGTATTTT
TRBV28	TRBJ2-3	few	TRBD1	CASTGTGITDTQYF	TGTGCCAGCACTGGGACAGGGATCACAGATACGCAGTATTTT
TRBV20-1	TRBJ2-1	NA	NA	CSARQSNEQFF	TGCAGTGCTAGGCAGTCCAATGAGCAGTTCTTC
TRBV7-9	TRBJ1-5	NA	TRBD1	CVSSQTGSTQPQHF	TGTGTCAGCAGCCAGACAGGGTCTACTCAGCCCCAGCATTTT
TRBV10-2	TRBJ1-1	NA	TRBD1	CATHTGQLNTEAFF	TGCGCCACCCACACGGGACAGCTAAACACTGAAGCTTTCTTT
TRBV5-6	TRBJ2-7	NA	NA	CASSSLNPPGSYEQYF	TGTGCCAGCAGCTCCCTAAATCCCCCAGGCTCCTACGAGCAGTACTTC
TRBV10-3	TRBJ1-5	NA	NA	CATSIQGNQPQHF	TGTGCCACCAGTATCCAGGGGAATCAGCCCCAGCATTTT
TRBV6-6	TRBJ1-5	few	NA	CASSYPPQPQHF	TGTGCCAGCAGTTACCCACCACAGCCCCAGCATTTT
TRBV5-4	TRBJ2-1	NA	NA	CASSLSRANEQFF	TGTGCCAGCAGCTTGTCTAGGGCCAATGAGCAGTTCTTC